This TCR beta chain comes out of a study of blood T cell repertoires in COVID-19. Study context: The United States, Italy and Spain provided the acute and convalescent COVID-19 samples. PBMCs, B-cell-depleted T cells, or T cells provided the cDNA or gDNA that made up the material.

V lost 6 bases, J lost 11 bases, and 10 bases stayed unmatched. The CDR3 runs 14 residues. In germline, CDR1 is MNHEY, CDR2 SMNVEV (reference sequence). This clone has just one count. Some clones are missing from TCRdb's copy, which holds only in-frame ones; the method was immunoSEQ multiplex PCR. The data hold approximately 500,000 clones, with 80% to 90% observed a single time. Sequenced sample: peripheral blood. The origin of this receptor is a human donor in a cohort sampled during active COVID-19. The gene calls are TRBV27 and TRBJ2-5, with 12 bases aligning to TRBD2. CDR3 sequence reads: CASSQLAGGPSQYF. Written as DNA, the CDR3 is TGTGCCAGCAGCCAGCTAGCGGGAGGGCCTTCACAGTACTTC.